This passage covers 18 T cell receptor beta chains from one sample sequenced in a study of blood T cell repertoires in COVID-19. TCRdb's table, derived via immunoSEQ multiplex PCR, lists solely in-frame clones and lacks some. Here the sample spans more than 400,000 clones, roughly 90% being singletons. The sample consisted of PBMCs or T cells enriched from blood (not recorded which). The source is a young woman who had recovered from COVID-19.

This chain uses TRBV2 with TRBJ1-5; D might be TRBD1 (5 bases). CDR3 size: 14 residues. V was clipped by 3 bases and J by 7 bases, with 13 bases between them. Germline V gene data show CDR1 as SNHLY and CDR2 as FYNNEI. CDR3 in DNA: TGTGCCAGCAGTGAGATCAGGGTGCAGCAGCCCCAGCATTTT. Protein: CASSEIRVQQPQHF.

The chain is built from TRBV28 and TRBJ2-5, with TRBD2 as a possible D gene (5 bases). V lost 7 bases, J lost 2 bases, and 11 bases lay in between. The CDR3 consists of 13 residues. Germline V gene sequence: CDR1 MDHEN, CDR2 SYDVKM. The CDR3 here is CASTTGVQETQYF. The CDR3 nucleotides are TGTGCCAGCACTACCGGGGTTCAAGAGACCCAGTACTTC.

V is TRBV12-3 or TRBV12-4 and J is TRBJ1-5; possibly TRBD1 for D (6 bases). This CDR3 has 12 residues. The germline V and J ends were trimmed by 5 bases and 8 bases, with 10 bases remaining between them. In nucleotides, the CDR3 is TGTGCCAGCAGTACCTACAGGGAGCCCCAGCATTTT. Its protein product is CASSTYREPQHF.

This clone was detected once. The chain recombines TRBV5-1 with TRBJ2-7; 9 positions match TRBD1. J was trimmed by 4 bases and V by 4 bases; bases with no gene match: 6. The CDR3 has 14 residues. Per the germline V gene, CDR1 is SGHRS and CDR2 is YFSETQ. CDR3 residues: CASSPQQGAYEQYF. CDR3 DNA: TGCGCCAGCAGCCCGCAACAGGGGGCATACGAGCAGTACTTC.

This clone was counted between two and nine times. J is TRBJ2-1 and V is TRBV6-5, with D possibly matching TRBD1 (6 bases). Germline V lookup: CDR1 MNHEY, CDR2 SVGAGI. V was clipped by 8 bases and J by 8 bases, with 16 bases between them. The CDR3 extends over 13 amino acids. The CDR3 region has the DNA TGTGCCAGCGGGGGCAGCCCAGGGTATGAGCAGTTCTTC. Its translation is CASGGSPGYEQFF.

The chain has TRBV6-5 and TRBJ1-6; D uncertain. There are 14 residues in the CDR3. V shed 2 bases and J shed 7 bases, with 9 bases lying between them. CDR1 is MNHEY, CDR2 SVGAGI, per germline. Written as DNA, the CDR3 is TGTGCCAGCAGTTACCAGATTCAGAATTCACCCCTCCACTTT. Its protein product is CASSYQIQNSPLHF.

This clone has only a few counts. In the same sample, other DNA sequences code for this CDR3. J is TRBJ1-6 and V is TRBV28, with D unresolved. CDR1 and CDR2 from the germline V gene are MDHEN and SYDVKM. This CDR3 has 14 amino acids. V lost 7 bases to trimming and J lost 10 bases, with 17 bases between them. CDR3 nucleotide sequence: TGTGCCAGCATCCCCGGACTCCCCGGGTCACCCCTCCACTTT. The encoded protein is CASIPGLPGSPLHF.

The chain combines TRBV7-2 with TRBJ2-3; possible D gene TRBD2, 6 bases. CDR1 is SGHTA and CDR2 is FQGNSA in the germline V gene. V lost 10 bases and J 0 bases, leaving 17 bases between the germline ends. This CDR3 contains 15 residues. The CDR3 nucleotides are TGTGCCATCACCTGGGACTGGACCAGCACAGATACGCAGTATTTT. Translating it yields CAITWDWTSTDTQYF.

This clone appeared a few times. This sequence joins TRBV2 and TRBJ2-3, with 9 bases identical to TRBD1. The CDR3 sequence is 14 residues long. V was clipped by 4 bases and J by 4 bases; unmatched bases: 3. CDR1 and CDR2 from the germline V gene are SNHLY and FYNNEI. The CDR3 region is CASSGGTGPDTQYF. Here the CDR3 DNA reads TGTGCCAGCAGTGGAGGGACAGGGCCAGATACGCAGTATTTT.

The chain is built from TRBV6-2 or TRBV6-3 and TRBJ2-6; maybe TRBD2 (5 bases). CDR1 and CDR2 from the germline V gene are MNHEY and SVGEGT. This CDR3 is built from 15 residues. The ends were cut back, 2 bases at V and 4 bases at J, with 9 bases in the middle. In DNA, the CDR3 is TGTGCCAGCAGTTACCGGGAAACCGGGGCCAACGTCCTGACTTTC. Translating gives CASSYRETGANVLTF.

The chain carries TRBV9 and TRBJ2-3; 15 positions match TRBD2. The germline gives CDR1 SGDLS, CDR2 YYNGEE. V shed 4 bases and J 5 bases; nucleotides not matched to a gene: 8. The CDR3 contains 17 residues. CDR3: CASSPRTSGGGGDTQYF. CDR3 in DNA: TGTGCCAGCAGCCCCCGGACTAGCGGGGGGGGAGGAGATACGCAGTATTTT.

V gene TRBV9 combines with J gene TRBJ1-4; D remains ambiguous. The CDR3 runs to 13 residues. Trimming left V 7 bases short and J 2 bases short, with 9 bases between. Germline V gives CDR1 SGDLS, CDR2 YYNGEE. CDR3 coding DNA: TGTGCCAGCTCTCGGAGCACTAATGAAAAACTGTTTTTT. This gives the protein CASSRSTNEKLFF. Full variable domain (rest looked up from reference TRBV9 and TRBJ1-4): DSGVTQTPKHLITATGQRVTLRCSPRSGDLSVYWYQQSLDQGLQFLIQYYNGEERAKGNILERFSAQQFPDLHSELNLSSLELGDSALYFCASSRSTNEKLFFGSGTQLSVL.

J is TRBJ2-4 and V is TRBV6-2 or TRBV6-3, with 8 nucleotides matching TRBD2. V gave up 6 bases and J gave up 0 bases; unmatched junction bases: 10. CDR1 is MNHEY, CDR2 SVGEGT, per germline. There are 17 residues in the CDR3. CDR3 sequence (DNA): TGTGCCAGCAGCCTCGACGGGGGGGTTCCAGCCAAAAACATTCAGTACTTC. Its protein product is CASSLDGGVPAKNIQYF.

The chain carries TRBV7-8 and TRBJ2-2; weak D call: TRBD1 (6 bases). The CDR3 covers 15 residues. Per germline, CDR1 SGHVS and CDR2 FQNEAQ. Trimming shortened V by 3 bases and J by 1 base, and 9 bases separated the two germline ends. CDR3 nucleotides: TGTGCCAGCAGCTTTGGGACATTGAACACCGGGGAGCTGTTTTTT. This sequence encodes CASSFGTLNTGELFF.

V and J are TRBV5-1 and TRBJ1-6; weak D call: TRBD1 (6 bases). The ends were cut back, 4 bases at V and 10 bases at J, with 21 bases in the middle. Germline-derived CDR1 and CDR2 are SGHRS and YFSETQ. The CDR3 length is 16 residues. The CDR3: CASSATPQGMESPLHF. In DNA form, the CDR3 reads TGCGCCAGCAGCGCGACCCCTCAGGGGATGGAATCACCCCTCCACTTT.

This clone was seen just once. The chain recombines TRBV5-1 with TRBJ2-6; D is possibly TRBD2 (5 bases). The V gene's germline CDR1 is SGHRS and CDR2 YFSETQ. The V and J ends lost 3 bases and 0 bases respectively, with 13 bases between them. The CDR3 length is 17 residues. CDR3 in amino acids: CASSSGGRGSGANVLTF. Written as DNA, the CDR3 is TGCGCCAGCAGCTCCGGCGGACGGGGCTCTGGGGCCAACGTCCTGACTTTC.

The chain carries TRBV30 and TRBJ1-1; 8 bases are shared with TRBD1. The CDR3 totals 14 residues. V lost 2 bases and J lost 3; bases outside the gene matches: 5. Germline CDR1 GTSNPN, CDR2 SVGIG (reference sequence). The CDR3 DNA follows: TGTGCCTGGAGTCGCCGGACAGGGTACACTGAAGCTTTCTTT. Residues: CAWSRRTGYTEAFF.

V is TRBV7-8 and J is TRBJ2-7; 10 bases agree with TRBD2. CDR1 and CDR2 (germline): SGHVS, FQNEAQ. CDR3 size: 16 residues. The ends lost 1 base at V and 5 bases at J; junction bases unmatched: 8. CDR3 residues: CASSLVSGGAGNEQYF. In nucleotides, the CDR3 is TGTGCCAGCAGCTTAGTCAGCGGGGGGGCCGGGAACGAGCAGTACTTC.